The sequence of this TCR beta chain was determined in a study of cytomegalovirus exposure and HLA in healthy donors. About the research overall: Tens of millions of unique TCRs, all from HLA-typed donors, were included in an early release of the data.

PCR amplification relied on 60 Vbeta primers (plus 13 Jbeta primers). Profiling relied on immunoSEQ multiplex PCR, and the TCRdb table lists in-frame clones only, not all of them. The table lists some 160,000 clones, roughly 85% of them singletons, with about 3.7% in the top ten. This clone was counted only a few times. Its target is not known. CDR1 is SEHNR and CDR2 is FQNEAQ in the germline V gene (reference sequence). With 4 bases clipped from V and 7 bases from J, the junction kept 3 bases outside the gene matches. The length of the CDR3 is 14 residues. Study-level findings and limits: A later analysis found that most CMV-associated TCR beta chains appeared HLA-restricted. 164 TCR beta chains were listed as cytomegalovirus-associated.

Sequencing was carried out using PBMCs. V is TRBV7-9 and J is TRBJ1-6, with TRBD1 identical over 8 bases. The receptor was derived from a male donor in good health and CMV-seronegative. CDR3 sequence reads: CASSWGQANSPLHF. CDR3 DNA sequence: TGTGCCAGCAGCTGGGGACAGGCGAATTCACCCCTCCACTTT.